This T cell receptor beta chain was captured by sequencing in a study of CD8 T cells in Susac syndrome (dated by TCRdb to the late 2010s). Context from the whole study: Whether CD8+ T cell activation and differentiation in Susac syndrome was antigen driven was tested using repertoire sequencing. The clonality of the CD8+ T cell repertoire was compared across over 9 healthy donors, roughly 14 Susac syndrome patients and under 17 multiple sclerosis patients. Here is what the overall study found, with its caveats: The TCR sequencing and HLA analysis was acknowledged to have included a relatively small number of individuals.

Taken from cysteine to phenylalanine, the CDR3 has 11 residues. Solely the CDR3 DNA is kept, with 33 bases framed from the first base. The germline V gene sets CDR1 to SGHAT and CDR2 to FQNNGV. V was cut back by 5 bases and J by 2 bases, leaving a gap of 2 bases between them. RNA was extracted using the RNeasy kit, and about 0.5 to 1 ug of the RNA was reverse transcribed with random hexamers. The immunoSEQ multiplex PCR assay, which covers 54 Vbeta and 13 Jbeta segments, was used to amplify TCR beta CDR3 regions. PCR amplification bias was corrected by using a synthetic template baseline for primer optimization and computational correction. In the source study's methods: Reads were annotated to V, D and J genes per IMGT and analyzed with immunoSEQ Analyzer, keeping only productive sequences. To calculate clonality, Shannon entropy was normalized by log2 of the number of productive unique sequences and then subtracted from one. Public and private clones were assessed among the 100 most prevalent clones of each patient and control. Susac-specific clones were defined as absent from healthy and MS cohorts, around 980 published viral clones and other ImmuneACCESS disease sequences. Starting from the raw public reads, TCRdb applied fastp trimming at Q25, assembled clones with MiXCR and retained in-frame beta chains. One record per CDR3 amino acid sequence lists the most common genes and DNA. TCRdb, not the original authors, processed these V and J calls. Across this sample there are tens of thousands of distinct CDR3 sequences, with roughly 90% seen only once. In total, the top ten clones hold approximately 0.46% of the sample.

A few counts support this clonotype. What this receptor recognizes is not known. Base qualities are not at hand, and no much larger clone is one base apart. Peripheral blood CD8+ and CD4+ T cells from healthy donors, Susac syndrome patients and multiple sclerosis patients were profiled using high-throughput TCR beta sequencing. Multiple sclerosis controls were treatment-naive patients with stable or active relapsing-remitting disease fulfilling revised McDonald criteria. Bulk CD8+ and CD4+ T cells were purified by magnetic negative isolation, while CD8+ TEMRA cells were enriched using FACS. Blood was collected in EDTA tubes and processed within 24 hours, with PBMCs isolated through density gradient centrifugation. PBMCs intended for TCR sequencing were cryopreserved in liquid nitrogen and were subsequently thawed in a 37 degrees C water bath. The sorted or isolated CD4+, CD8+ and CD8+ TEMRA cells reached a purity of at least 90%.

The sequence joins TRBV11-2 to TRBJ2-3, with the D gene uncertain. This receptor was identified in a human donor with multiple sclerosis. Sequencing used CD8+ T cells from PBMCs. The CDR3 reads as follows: CASSLTDTQYF. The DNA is TGTGCCAGCAGCCTCACAGATACGCAGTATTTT.